The 18 T cell receptor beta chains in this list originate from one sample, sequenced in a study of T cell responses to AZD1222 COVID-19 vaccine (dated by TCRdb to about 2021). Per the publication, the time point label means: baseline before first vaccination. Libraries came from the immunoSEQ multiplex PCR assay. Imported from immuneACCESS, the table was reduced by TCRdb to in-frame sequences with V and J called. These copies leave out some clones; in studies compared against another copy, an unresolved V gene accounts for under half, and the cause of the remainder is not known. This sample is represented by tens of thousands of clones; roughly 84% of them were singletons. The biggest ten clones account for under 30% of the sample. Here the sequenced sample was peripheral blood, taken on day 0 of AZD1222 vaccination. Receptors were obtained from an adult in good health.

The V and J genes are TRBV5-8 and TRBJ1-2; TRBD1 aligns across 8 bases. The CDR3 runs 14 residues. V lost 4 bases, J lost 6 bases, and 8 bases stayed unmatched. CDR1 SGHTS and CDR2 YDEGEE come from the germline V gene. The chain's CDR3 is CASSLRRTGNGYTF. Written as DNA, the CDR3 is TGTGCCAGCAGCCTGAGGAGGACAGGGAATGGCTACACCTTC.

The genes are TRBV14 and TRBJ1-1; no reliable D call. The CDR3 is 13 amino acids. Trimming removed 3 bases from V and 1 base from J, with 6 bases in between. Germline V gene lookup returns CDR1 SGHDN and CDR2 FVKESK. CDR3: CASSQMANTEAFF. In DNA form, the CDR3 reads TGTGCCAGCAGCCAGATGGCGAACACTGAAGCTTTCTTT. Full variable domain (remainder filled in from reference TRBV14 and TRBJ1-1): EAGVTQFPSHSVIEKGQTVTLRCDPISGHDNLYWYRRVMGKEIKFLLHFVKESKQDESGMPNNRFLAERTGGTYSTLKVQPAELEDSGVYFCASSQMANTEAFFGQGTRLTVV.

J is TRBJ1-1 and V is TRBV7-2, with a weak D call TRBD1 (6 bases). The CDR3 is 13 residues long. Germline values: CDR1 SGHTA, CDR2 FQGNSA. The ends were cut back, 2 bases at V and 5 bases at J, with 9 bases in the middle. CDR3 sequence: CASSLRGETEAFF. DNA of the CDR3: TGTGCCAGCAGCTTAAGGGGGGAGACTGAAGCTTTCTTT.

The V gene is TRBV30, the J gene TRBJ1-6; 9 bases are shared with TRBD1. V lost 6 bases to trimming and J lost 6 bases; unmatched junction nucleotides: 3. The CDR3 totals 13 residues. Germline CDR1 GTSNPN, CDR2 SVGIG (reference sequence). The CDR3 DNA reads as TGTGCCTGTGCGACAGGGGGTAATTCACCCCTCCACTTT. Amino acid sequence: CACATGGNSPLHF.

V gene TRBV5-1 combines with J gene TRBJ1-5, with D maybe TRBD1 (6 bases). Deletions cut 4 bases from V and 0 bases from J, with 14 bases between. This CDR3 region has 16 residues. Germline-derived CDR1 and CDR2 are SGHRS and YFSETQ. The DNA of the CDR3 is TGCGCCAGCAGCCCTACAGGGAGTCATAGCAATCAGCCCCAGCATTTT. Amino acid sequence: CASSPTGSHSNQPQHF. Full variable domain (remainder filled in from reference TRBV5-1 and TRBJ1-5): KAGVTQTPRYLIKTRGQQVTLSCSPISGHRSVSWYQQTPGQGLQFLFEYFSETQRNKGNFPGRFSGRQFSNSRSEMNVSTLELGDSALYLCASSPTGSHSNQPQHFGDGTRLSIL.

This rearrangement joins TRBV27 to TRBJ2-7; no definite D call. The CDR3 is made up of 14 amino acids. Germline CDR1 reads MNHEY; CDR2 reads SMNVEV (reference sequence). The V and J ends lost 0 bases and 2 bases respectively, with 8 bases between them. CDR3 residues: CASSLSNGAYEQYF. CDR3 coding DNA: TGTGCCAGCAGTTTATCAAATGGGGCCTACGAGCAGTACTTC.

V and J are TRBV6-5 and TRBJ1-6; no definite D call. V was trimmed by 4 bases and J by 7 bases, leaving 11 bases between them. CDR1 and CDR2 from the germline V gene are MNHEY and SVGAGI. There are 14 residues in the CDR3. DNA for the CDR3: TGTGCCAGCAGTTCGGGCAGAGCCAATTCACCCCTCCACTTT. Protein: CASSSGRANSPLHF.

In nucleotides, the CDR3 is TGCGCCAGCAGCTTGGACAGCTTTAATTCACCCCTCCACTTT. Protein sequence: CASSLDSFNSPLHF. The chain joins TRBV5-1 to TRBJ1-6; D uncertain. Germline CDR1 SGHRS, CDR2 YFSETQ. V was clipped by 0 bases and J by 6 bases, with 7 bases between them. The CDR3 contains 14 residues.

The V call is TRBV3-1 (or the pseudogene TRBV3-2), the J call TRBJ1-6; D unclear. V was trimmed by 4 bases and J by 9 bases, leaving 13 bases between them. This CDR3 has 14 amino acids. Looked up from germline, CDR1 is LGHDT and CDR2 is YNNKEL (reference sequence). The CDR3 bases are TGTGCCAGCAGCCCCTTTACAAATGGTTCACCCCTCCACTTT. Residues: CASSPFTNGSPLHF.

The chain combines TRBV10-1 with TRBJ1-2; D is unclear. Germline CDR1 reads WNHNN; CDR2 reads SYGVQD (reference sequence). Between the trimmed V and J ends, which lost 1 base and 6 bases, there was a span of 15 bases. This CDR3 comprises 15 residues. In DNA form, the CDR3 reads TGCGCCAGCAGTGAGTTCTTAAAGGTAGAGGATGGCTACACCTTC. Its translation: CASSEFLKVEDGYTF.

V is TRBV28 and J is TRBJ1-2, with D hard to call. With 7 bases removed from V and 6 bases from J, the gap between germline ends came to 15 bases. The CDR3 consists of 13 residues. Germline loops: CDR1 MDHEN, CDR2 SYDVKM. This CDR3 is CASNLAQRNGYTF. DNA for the CDR3: TGTGCCAGCAACCTGGCCCAGAGGAATGGCTACACCTTC.

The chain is built from TRBV6-5 and TRBJ1-1; D is ambiguous. Germline-derived CDR1 and CDR2 are MNHEY and SVGAGI. This CDR3 spans 13 amino acids. The V and J ends lost 10 bases and 4 bases respectively, with 16 bases between them. CDR3 amino acids: CATLERTITEAFF. DNA for the CDR3: TGTGCCACCCTCGAAAGGACGATCACTGAAGCTTTCTTT.

The chain has TRBV5-6 and TRBJ1-2, with D maybe TRBD1 (5 bases). Trimming cost V 4 bases and J 2 bases, with 18 bases left between them. The CDR3 covers 16 residues. Germline CDR1 is SGHDT and CDR2 is YYEEEE. In nucleotides, the CDR3 is TGTGCCAGCAGCGCAACAGGTTGGGGACGCAACTATGGCTACACCTTC. This sequence encodes CASSATGWGRNYGYTF.

A single count supports this clone. This chain joins TRBV4-1 and TRBJ2-5; possible D gene TRBD1, 6 bases. Trimming removed 1 base at V and 3 bases at J, with 9 bases between. This CDR3 contains 14 residues. Looked up from germline, CDR1 is MGHRA and CDR2 is YSYEKL. As DNA, the CDR3 is TGCGCCAGCAGCCAAGCTGCAGGGGAAGAGACCCAGTACTTC. Its translation is CASSQAAGEETQYF.

This clone was seen a single time. The chain links TRBV24-1 to TRBJ1-2, with 11 nucleotides matching TRBD1. The CDR3 consists of 14 residues. The J segment lost 7 bases and the V segment lost 4 bases, leaving 4 bases of the junction unmatched. The germline V gene encodes CDR1 KGHDR and CDR2 SFDVKD. The CDR3 DNA sequence: TGTGCCACCAGTGACGGACAGGGGGCGGGTGGCTACACCTTC. This translates into CATSDGQGAGGYTF.

V usage is TRBV15 and J usage is TRBJ2-3; no clear D gene. CDR1 and CDR2 from the germline V gene are LNHNV and YYDKDF (reference sequence). The CDR3 runs to 15 residues. V dropped 5 bases and J dropped 0 bases, with 12 bases sitting between them. The CDR3 spells CATSSSAASTDTQYF. In DNA form, the CDR3 reads TGTGCCACCAGCTCATCGGCAGCTAGCACAGATACGCAGTATTTT.

The chain carries TRBV19 and TRBJ1-2; TRBD1 agrees at 12 bases. Germline CDR1 and CDR2: LNHDA and SQIVND (reference sequence). V dropped 6 bases and J dropped 6; count of bases not matched to a gene: 8. The CDR3 runs to 15 residues. The CDR3 DNA sequence: TGTGCCAGTAGCCTCCTCGGGACAGGGGGCGATGGCTACACCTTC. Residues: CASSLLGTGGDGYTF.

The rearrangement joins TRBV20-1 to TRBJ2-1; 8 bases match TRBD2. This CDR3 comprises 13 residues. V was pared by 3 bases and J by 5 bases, with 3 bases of the junction left unmatched. Germline lookup yields CDR1 DFQATT and CDR2 SNEGSKA (reference sequence). DNA for the CDR3: TGCAGTGCTAGTTCGGGGGGGGACAATGAGCAGTTCTTC. This sequence encodes CSASSGGDNEQFF.